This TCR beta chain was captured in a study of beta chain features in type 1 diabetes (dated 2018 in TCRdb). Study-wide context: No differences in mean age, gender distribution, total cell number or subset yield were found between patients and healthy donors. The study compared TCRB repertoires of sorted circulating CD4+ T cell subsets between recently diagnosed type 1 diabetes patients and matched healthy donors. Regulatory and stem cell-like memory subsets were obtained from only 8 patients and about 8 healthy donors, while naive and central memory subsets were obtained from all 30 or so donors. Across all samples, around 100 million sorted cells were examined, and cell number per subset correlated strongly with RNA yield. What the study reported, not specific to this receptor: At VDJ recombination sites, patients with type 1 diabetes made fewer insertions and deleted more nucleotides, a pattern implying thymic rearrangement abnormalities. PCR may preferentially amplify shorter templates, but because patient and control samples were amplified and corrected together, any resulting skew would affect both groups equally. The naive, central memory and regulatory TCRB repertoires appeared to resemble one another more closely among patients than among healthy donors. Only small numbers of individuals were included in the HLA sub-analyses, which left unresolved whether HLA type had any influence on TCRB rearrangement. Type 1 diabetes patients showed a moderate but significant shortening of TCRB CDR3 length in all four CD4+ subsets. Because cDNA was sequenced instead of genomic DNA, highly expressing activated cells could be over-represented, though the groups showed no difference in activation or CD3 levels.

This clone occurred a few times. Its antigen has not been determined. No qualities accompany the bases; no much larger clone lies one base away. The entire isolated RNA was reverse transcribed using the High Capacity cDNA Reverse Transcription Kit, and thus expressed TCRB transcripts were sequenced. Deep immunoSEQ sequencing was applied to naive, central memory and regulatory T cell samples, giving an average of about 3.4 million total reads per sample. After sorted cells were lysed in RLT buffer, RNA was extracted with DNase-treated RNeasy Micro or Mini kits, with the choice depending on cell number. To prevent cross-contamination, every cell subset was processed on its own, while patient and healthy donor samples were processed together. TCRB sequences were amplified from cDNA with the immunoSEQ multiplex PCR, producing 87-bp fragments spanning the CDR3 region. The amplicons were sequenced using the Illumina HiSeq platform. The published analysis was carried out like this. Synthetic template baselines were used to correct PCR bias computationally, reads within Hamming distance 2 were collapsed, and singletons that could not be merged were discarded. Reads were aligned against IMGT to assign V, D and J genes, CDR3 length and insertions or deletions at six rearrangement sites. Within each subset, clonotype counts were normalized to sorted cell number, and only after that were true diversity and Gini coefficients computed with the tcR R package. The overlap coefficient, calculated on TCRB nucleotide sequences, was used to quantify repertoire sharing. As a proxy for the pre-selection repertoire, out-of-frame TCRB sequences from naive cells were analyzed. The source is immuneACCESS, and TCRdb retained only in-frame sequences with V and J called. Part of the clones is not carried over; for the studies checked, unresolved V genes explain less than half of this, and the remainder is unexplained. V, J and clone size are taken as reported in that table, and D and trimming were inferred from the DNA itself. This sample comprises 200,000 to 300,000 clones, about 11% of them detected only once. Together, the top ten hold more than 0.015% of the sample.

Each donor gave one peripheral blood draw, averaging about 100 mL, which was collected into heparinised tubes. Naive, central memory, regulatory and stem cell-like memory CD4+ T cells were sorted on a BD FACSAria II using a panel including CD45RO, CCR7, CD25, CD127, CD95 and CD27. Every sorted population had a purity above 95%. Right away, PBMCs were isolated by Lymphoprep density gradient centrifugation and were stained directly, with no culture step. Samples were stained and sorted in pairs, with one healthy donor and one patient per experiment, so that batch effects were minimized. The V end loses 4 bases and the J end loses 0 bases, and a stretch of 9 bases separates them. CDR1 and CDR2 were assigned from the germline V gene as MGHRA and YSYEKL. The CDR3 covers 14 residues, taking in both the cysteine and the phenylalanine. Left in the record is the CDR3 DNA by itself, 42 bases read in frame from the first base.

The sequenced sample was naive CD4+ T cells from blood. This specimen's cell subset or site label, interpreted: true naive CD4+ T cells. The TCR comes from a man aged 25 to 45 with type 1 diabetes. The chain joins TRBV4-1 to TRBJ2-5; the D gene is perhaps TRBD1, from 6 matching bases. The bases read TGCGCCAGCAGCCCGACAGGACACCAAGAGACCCAGTACTTC. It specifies CASSPTGHQETQYF.